Described below is a single T cell receptor beta chain sequence and its context. Profiling relied on immunoSEQ multiplex PCR, and the TCRdb table lists in-frame clones only, not all of them. The sample lists about 76,000 clones; around 90% were seen once. This sample stems from a study of T cell responses to AZD1222 COVID-19 vaccine. Germline lookup yields CDR1 SNHLY and CDR2 FYNNEI. Unmatched junction bases numbered 2, after V lost 4 bases and J lost 3 bases. The CDR3 is 14 residues long. This receptor was taken from an adult in good health. The sequences come from peripheral blood, collected on day 0 of AZD1222 vaccination. This chain connects TRBV2 to TRBJ2-2; TRBD1 aligns across 7 bases. The CDR3 DNA follows: TGTGCCAGCAGTGGGACAGGTCACACCGGGGAGCTGTTTTTT. The encoded protein is CASSGTGHTGELFF.